The 4 T cell receptor beta chains given below trace back to one sample, sequenced in a study of OX40 agonist ivuxolimab in advanced cancers. Some clones are missing from TCRdb's copy, which holds only in-frame ones; the method was immunoSEQ multiplex PCR. Among more than 10,000 clones listed, around 86% were seen once. Material: CD4+ or CD8+ T cells sorted from blood, obtained in a trial of the OX40 agonist ivuxolimab. These receptors were obtained from an adult with an advanced solid tumor such as melanoma, head and neck, liver or kidney cancer.

The J gene is TRBJ2-7, the V gene TRBV4-2; D may match TRBD1 or TRBD2 (6 bases each). Per germline, CDR1 LGHNA and CDR2 YNFKEQ. The CDR3 extends over 15 amino acids. Trimming pared 4 bases from V and 2 bases from J, leaving 15 bases between. This CDR3 is CASSPEGDSPYEQYF. CDR3 bases: TGTGCCAGCAGCCCGGAGGGGGACTCCCCCTACGAGCAGTACTTC.

The chain links TRBV4-3 to TRBJ2-7; D unresolved. The CDR3 sequence is 15 residues long. With 3 bases removed from V and 2 bases from J, the gap between germline ends came to 14 bases. CDR1 is LGHNA and CDR2 is YSLEER in the germline V gene. The CDR3 DNA is TGCGCCAGCAGCCAGGTCCTAGGAAGCGCCTACGAGCAGTACTTC. Protein sequence: CASSQVLGSAYEQYF.

The chain links TRBV19 to TRBJ2-3, with D hard to call. The V gene's germline CDR1 is LNHDA and CDR2 SQIVND (reference sequence). The CDR3 runs to 12 residues. V was cut by 8 bases and J by 4 bases, with 10 bases left in between. CDR3 in amino acids: CASSRIADTQYF. DNA of the CDR3: TGTGCCAGTTCGCGGATTGCAGATACGCAGTATTTT.

This clone was seen a handful of times. This same CDR3 is encoded by further DNA sequences in the sample. The chain carries TRBV28 and TRBJ2-2; 7 bases are shared with TRBD1. The CDR3 totals 16 residues. Germline-derived CDR1 and CDR2 are MDHEN and SYDVKM. Trimming removed 4 bases from V and 0 bases from J; junction bases left unmatched: 5. The CDR3 loop is CASSSRQGSNTGELFF. In DNA, the CDR3 is TGTGCCAGCAGTTCCCGACAGGGATCGAACACCGGGGAGCTGTTTTTT.